A selection of T cell receptor beta chains follows, all from one sample in a study of regulatory T cells in long-lasting Graves disease. TCRdb processed the multiplex PCR reads anew with MiXCR; each CDR3 protein has one entry. The data contain fewer than 350,000 distinct CDR3 sequences, 18% of them singletons. Sequenced here: peripheral blood mononuclear cells (PBMCs), sampled at new diagnosis, from a patient treated with antithyroid drugs. These receptors were obtained from a female donor with Graves disease. CDR3s include the opening cysteine and the closing phenylalanine or tryptophan. The D gene is left open where the match is weak. Expanded clones get a size class; other rows say once, few or many, or leave the size out.

DNA: TGCGCCAGCAGCCCCCTAGCGGAAGAGCAGTACTTC; CDR3: CASSPLAEEQYF; D: TRBD2; V: TRBV5-1; size: few; J: TRBJ2-7
DNA: TGTGCCAGCAGCTTGAAGGCGGGGCACTATGGCTACACCTTC; CDR3: CASSLKAGHYGYTF; D: NA; V: TRBV5-4; size: NA; J: TRBJ1-2
DNA: TGCAGCGTTGTGCCGGCGGAGGGTGATAGCAATCAGCCCCAGCATTTT; CDR3: CSVVPAEGDSNQPQHF; D: NA; V: TRBV29-1; size: many; J: TRBJ1-5
DNA: TGTGCCAGCCGACTAGCGGGCCTGTACAATGAGCAGTTCTTC; CDR3: CASRLAGLYNEQFF; D: TRBD2; V: TRBV6-1; size: many; J: TRBJ2-1
DNA: TGTGCCAGCAGCTTAGGACAGTGGGGTTACGAGCAGTACTTC; CDR3: CASSLGQWGYEQYF; D: NA; V: TRBV11-3; size: many; J: TRBJ2-7
DNA: TGTGCCAGCAGCGATTCACCGTGGCTAGAAGTCGGGGAGCTGTTTTTT; CDR3: CASSDSPWLEVGELFF; D: NA; V: TRBV4-2; size: many; J: TRBJ2-2
DNA: TGTGCCAGCTGTCGACAGGGGGGCAATCAGCCCCAGCATTTT; CDR3: CASCRQGGNQPQHF; D: TRBD1; V: TRBV2; size: NA; J: TRBJ1-5
DNA: TGCAGCGTTGGTGGGCCTTCTGGGACAGGGTGGGAGGAGACCCAGTACTTC; CDR3: CSVGGPSGTGWEETQYF; D: TRBD1; V: TRBV29-1; size: few; J: TRBJ2-5
DNA: TGTGCCAGCAGCCCCGCCTCCAGGGGGGGTGGCAATCAGCCCCAGCATTTT; CDR3: CASSPASRGGGNQPQHF; D: TRBD1; V: TRBV28; size: many; J: TRBJ1-5
DNA: TGTGCCAGCAGCTTAGTGATCGGTGAGCAGTTCTTC; CDR3: CASSLVIGEQFF; D: NA; V: TRBV13; size: NA; J: TRBJ2-1
DNA: TGTGCCAGCAGCTTAGCCATGAACACTGAAGCTTTCTTT; CDR3: CASSLAMNTEAFF; D: NA; V: TRBV13; size: many; J: TRBJ1-1
DNA: TGTGCCAGCAGTTTAGGGGCGGACCGCTCCTACGAGCAGTACTTC; CDR3: CASSLGADRSYEQYF; D: NA; V: TRBV27; size: NA; J: TRBJ2-7
DNA: TGTGCCAGCAAGGGACAGGGGTGGATTAGCAATCAGCCCCAGCATTTT; CDR3: CASKGQGWISNQPQHF; D: TRBD1; V: TRBV28; size: NA; J: TRBJ1-5
DNA: TGTGCCAGCAGCCTATTGGGACAGGGCAACACTGAAGCTTTCTTT; CDR3: CASSLLGQGNTEAFF; D: TRBD1; V: TRBV5-5; size: many; J: TRBJ1-1
DNA: TGTGCCTGGAGTGTAAGAGGACTAGCGGGAGGGAATGAGCAGTTCTTC; CDR3: CAWSVRGLAGGNEQFF; D: TRBD2; V: TRBV30; size: many; J: TRBJ2-1
DNA: TGTGCCAGCAGCCCGGGACAGGGAGAGGATGGCTACACCTTC; CDR3: CASSPGQGEDGYTF; D: TRBD1; V: TRBV7-9; size: many; J: TRBJ1-2
DNA: TGTGCCAGCAGCGGGGGGGGAGGCAGGTCGCTGTTTTTT; CDR3: CASSGGGGRSLFF; D: TRBD2; V: TRBV9; size: NA; J: TRBJ2-2
DNA: TGTGCCAGCAGTTTCCGCGGAGCGGAAGCCGGGGAGCTGTTTTTT; CDR3: CASSFRGAEAGELFF; D: NA; V: TRBV28; size: many; J: TRBJ2-2
DNA: TGTGCCAGCAGTTTTCAGGGGGTTTCGGGGGCCAACGTCCTGACTTTC; CDR3: CASSFQGVSGANVLTF; D: TRBD1; V: TRBV27; size: many; J: TRBJ2-6
DNA: TGTGCCAGCAGCCCGACGACAGGGAGTTGGGAGACCCAGTACTTC; CDR3: CASSPTTGSWETQYF; D: TRBD1; V: TRBV6-1; size: NA; J: TRBJ2-5
DNA: TGTGCGGGGGGACAGGACCGCACAGATACGCAGTATTTT; CDR3: CAGGQDRTDTQYF; D: TRBD1; V: TRBV11-1; size: NA; J: TRBJ2-3
DNA: TGTGCCAGCAGTTTACGAGGTCCTGGAAACACCATATATTTT; CDR3: CASSLRGPGNTIYF; D: NA; V: TRBV28; size: once; J: TRBJ1-3
DNA: TGTGCCAGCAGGGGGGACGTAAGCTCCTACGAGCAGTACTTC; CDR3: CASRGDVSSYEQYF; D: NA; V: TRBV27; size: NA; J: TRBJ2-7
DNA: TGTGCCAGCAGAGTTGATGACAGGAACGAGCAGTACTTC; CDR3: CASRVDDRNEQYF; D: NA; V: TRBV6-1; size: many; J: TRBJ2-7
DNA: TGTGCCAGTAGTATTGGGTACGGAGGCCAAGAGACCCAGTACTTC; CDR3: CASSIGYGGQETQYF; D: NA; V: TRBV19; size: many; J: TRBJ2-5
DNA: TGTGCCAGTAGTATAGGTGCAGAAGCTAACTATGGCTACACCTTC; CDR3: CASSIGAEANYGYTF; D: NA; V: TRBV19; size: NA; J: TRBJ1-2
DNA: TGTGCCAGCAGCCCTCAGGGGGAGAGCTCCTACGAGCAGTACTTC; CDR3: CASSPQGESSYEQYF; D: TRBD1; V: TRBV4-2; size: many; J: TRBJ2-7
DNA: TGTGCCAGCAGTTACGATCACTACGAGCAGTACTTC; CDR3: CASSYDHYEQYF; D: NA; V: TRBV28; size: many; J: TRBJ2-7
DNA: TGTGCCAGCAGCTCCCTGCCAGAGAACACTGAAGCTTTCTTT; CDR3: CASSSLPENTEAFF; D: NA; V: TRBV11-1; size: few; J: TRBJ1-1
DNA: TGTGCCAGCAGCCCTAGCGGGAGCTCCTACAATGGGCAGTTCTTC; CDR3: CASSPSGSSYNGQFF; D: TRBD2; V: TRBV11-2; size: few; J: TRBJ2-1
DNA: TGTGCCTGGAAGGCCAGGGGACCAGATACGCAGTATTTT; CDR3: CAWKARGPDTQYF; D: NA; V: TRBV30; size: NA; J: TRBJ2-3
DNA: TGTGCCAGCAGCCAGGGACTAGCGGGAGGGGTCGGCGAGCAGTACTTC; CDR3: CASSQGLAGGVGEQYF; D: TRBD2; V: TRBV7-6; size: many; J: TRBJ2-7
DNA: TGTGCCAGCAGCTTAGGAGGCAACTCCTACGAGCAGTACTTC; CDR3: CASSLGGNSYEQYF; D: NA; V: TRBV11-2; size: many; J: TRBJ2-7
DNA: TGTGCCACCAGGGACATCGACACAGATACGCAGTATTTT; CDR3: CATRDIDTDTQYF; D: NA; V: TRBV24-1; size: many; J: TRBJ2-3
DNA: TGTGCCAGCAGCGTACGACTAGCGGGAGGGCACAATGAGCAGTTCTTC; CDR3: CASSVRLAGGHNEQFF; D: TRBD2; V: TRBV5-6; size: few; J: TRBJ2-1
DNA: TGTGCCAGCAGCTTTACCCCACAGCCAGGAGAGACCCAGTACTTC; CDR3: CASSFTPQPGETQYF; D: NA; V: TRBV11-2; size: many; J: TRBJ2-5